The clone carrying this T cell receptor beta chain was detected once. Its antigen is unidentified. This entry is derived from a study of graft-versus-host responses after intestinal transplantation. About the research overall: Uniformly, recipients were administered anti-thymocyte globulin induction with subsequent tacrolimus and steroids for 2 to 3 years.

Measured with immunoSEQ multiplex PCR; TCRdb has only the in-frame clones, and not every one. The sample has under 150,000 clones, approximately 90% seen once; the top ten hold about 0.18%. Looked up from germline, CDR1 is KGHSH and CDR2 is LQKENI. V lost 3 bases and J 6 bases, leaving 9 bases between the germline ends. This CDR3 spans 13 amino acids. Specimen: unstimulated CD4+ T cells sorted from spleen or lymph node cells, collected before intestinal transplant. This sequence was found in a human donor who received an intestinal transplant. The chain couples TRBV18 to TRBJ1-5, with D possibly matching TRBD1 (5 bases). The CDR3 is CASSPGGGQPQHF. The CDR3 DNA is TGTGCCAGCTCACCCGGGGGGGGTCAGCCCCAGCATTTT. The full variable domain, its missing parts supplied by reference TRBV18 and TRBJ1-5, is NAGVMQNPRHLVRRRGQEARLRCSPMKGHSHVYWYRQLPEEGLKFMVYLQKENIIDESGMPKERFSAEFPKEGPSILRIQQVVRGDSAAYFCASSPGGGQPQHFGDGTRLSIL.